These 12 T cell receptor beta chains originate from one sample sequenced in a study of cytomegalovirus exposure and HLA in healthy donors. 13 Jbeta primers and 60 Vbeta primers were used for the PCR. Sequenced by immunoSEQ multiplex PCR; TCRdb stores in-frame clones only, minus some. The data contain about 160,000 clones, about 83% of them seen just once; the ten biggest clones take up 0.65% to 0.9%. Sequenced material: PBMCs. The receptors come from a woman in her twenties or thirties in good health and CMV-seronegative.

The CDR3 DNA sequence: TGTGCCAGCTCACCTACTTTAGGCGGAGGCTATGGCTACACCTTC. Protein sequence: CASSPTLGGGYGYTF. The chain has TRBV18 and TRBJ1-2, with D hard to call. V was cut by 3 bases and J by 4 bases, with 15 bases left in between. This CDR3 is 15 amino acids long. Germline values: CDR1 KGHSH, CDR2 LQKENI.

The chain recombines TRBV5-1 with TRBJ2-7; 8 bases map to TRBD1. The V segment lost 1 base and the J segment 2 bases; nucleotides outside the gene matches: 11. The germline V gene has CDR1 SGHRS and CDR2 YFSETQ. This CDR3 spans 17 amino acids. CDR3 nucleotide sequence: TGCGCCAGCAGCTTGTGGGTAAGAGGACAGGGCACCTACGAGCAGTACTTC. As protein: CASSLWVRGQGTYEQYF.

This CDR3 is CASSPGLAGGLSYEQYF. The DNA of the CDR3 is TGCGCCAGCAGCCCGGGACTAGCGGGGGGCCTTTCCTACGAGCAGTACTTC. J is TRBJ2-7 and V is TRBV5-1; 15 positions match TRBD2. The germline V gene has CDR1 SGHRS and CDR2 YFSETQ. Trimming at V came to 4 bases and at J to 1 base, leaving 6 bases not matched to a gene. The CDR3 totals 17 residues. Supplemented by reference TRBV5-1 and TRBJ2-7, the full variable domain reads KAGVTQTPRYLIKTRGQQVTLSCSPISGHRSVSWYQQTPGQGLQFLFEYFSETQRNKGNFPGRFSGRQFSNSRSEMNVSTLELGDSALYLCASSPGLAGGLSYEQYFGPGTRLTVT.

The rearrangement joins TRBV6-6 to TRBJ2-2, with D possibly being TRBD2 (6 bases). Trimming left V 6 bases short and J 0 bases short, with 14 bases between. The CDR3 has 16 residues. Per the germline V gene, CDR1 is MNHNY and CDR2 is SVGAGI (reference sequence). The CDR3 here is CASSRNSGSNTGELFF. CDR3 bases: TGTGCCAGCAGCCGGAATAGCGGTTCGAACACCGGGGAGCTGTTTTTT.

About this clone: The identical CDR3 is also encoded by other nucleotide sequences in the sample. The chain uses TRBV27 and TRBJ2-1; D is unresolved. The germline gives CDR1 MNHEY, CDR2 SMNVEV (reference sequence). CDR3 length: 12 amino acids. V lost 1 base to trimming and J lost 5 bases, with 3 bases between them. CDR3 loop: CASSLLDNEQFF. The CDR3 DNA is TGTGCCAGCAGTTTATTAGACAATGAGCAGTTCTTC.

The CDR3 DNA sequence: TGTGCCAGTAGTATTAGCGGCTCCTACGAGCAGTACTTC. Amino acids: CASSISGSYEQYF. The chain has TRBV19 and TRBJ2-7; possibly TRBD2 for D (6 bases). Germline loops: CDR1 LNHDA, CDR2 SQIVND (reference sequence). This CDR3 is built from 13 residues. Trimming pared 3 bases from V and 0 bases from J, leaving 6 bases between. The full variable domain, rest sourced from reference TRBV19 and TRBJ2-7, is DGGITQSPKYLFRKEGQNVTLSCEQNLNHDAMYWYRQDPGQGLRLIYYSQIVNDFQKGDIAEGYSVSREKKESFPLTVTSAQKNPTAFYLCASSISGSYEQYFGPGTRLTVT.

The chain carries TRBV27 and TRBJ1-5, with D perhaps matching TRBD1 (6 bases). This CDR3 region has 14 residues. CDR1 is MNHEY, CDR2 SMNVEV, per germline (reference sequence). Trimming shortened V by 6 bases and J by 0 bases, and 9 bases separated the two germline ends. CDR3 sequence (DNA): TGTGCCAGCAGAAGGGACATTAGCAATCAGCCCCAGCATTTT. Amino acids: CASRRDISNQPQHF.

For the CDR3, the DNA is TGTGCCAGCAGTTGGAACGGGGACTTCTATGGCTACACCTTC. It yields the protein CASSWNGDFYGYTF. The rearrangement uses TRBV27 and TRBJ1-2, with D possibly TRBD1 on 5 matching bases. Trimming removed 4 bases from V and 4 bases from J, with 13 bases in between. The CDR3 spans 14 residues. Germline-derived CDR1 and CDR2 are MNHEY and SMNVEV (reference sequence).

This clone was found a few times. The sample contains more than one DNA sequence encoding this CDR3. The chain recombines TRBV5-1 with TRBJ1-1; 10 nucleotides align to TRBD1. The V gene end was trimmed by 2 bases and the J gene end by 3 bases; junction bases not matched to a gene: 1. There are 14 residues in the CDR3. Looked up from germline, CDR1 is SGHRS and CDR2 is YFSETQ. CDR3 loop: CASSFGTGDTEAFF. The CDR3 nucleotides read TGCGCCAGCAGCTTTGGGACAGGGGACACTGAAGCTTTCTTT.

The J gene is TRBJ2-2, the V gene TRBV7-9; tentative D call: TRBD1 (6 bases). Germline V CDR1 and CDR2: SEHNR, FQNEAQ (reference sequence). V was pared by 5 bases and J by 7 bases, with 20 bases between. There are 16 residues in the CDR3. CDR3 loop: CASSPPGTRLIGELFF. The CDR3 bases are TGTGCCAGCAGCCCGCCCGGGACACGTCTGATCGGGGAGCTGTTTTTT. The full variable domain, its missing parts supplied by reference TRBV7-9 and TRBJ2-2, is DTGVSQNPRHKITKRGQNVTFRCDPISEHNRLYWYRQTLGQGPEFLTYFQNEAQLEKSRLLSDRFSAERPKGSFSTLEIQRTEQGDSAMYLCASSPPGTRLIGELFFGEGSRLTVL.

This chain joins TRBV7-8 and TRBJ2-1, with D perhaps TRBD2 (5 bases). V lost 5 bases and J lost 12, with 17 bases in between. Germline loops: CDR1 SGHVS, CDR2 FQNEAQ. This CDR3 comprises 13 residues. CDR3 region: CASSPLSPGWQFF. In DNA form, the CDR3 reads TGTGCCAGCAGCCCCCTATCCCCGGGGTGGCAGTTCTTC. Drawing the rest from reference TRBV7-8 and TRBJ2-1, the complete variable domain is GAGVSQSPRYKVAKRGQDVALRCDPISGHVSLFWYQQALGQGPEFLTYFQNEAQLDKSGLPSDRFFAERPEGSVSTLKIQRTQQEDSAVYLCASSPLSPGWQFFGPGTRLTVL.

The chain joins TRBV10-2 to TRBJ2-7, with 7 positions matching TRBD2. Germline CDR1 is WSHSY and CDR2 is SAAADI. Unmatched junction bases numbered 7, after V lost 8 bases and J lost 3 bases. CDR3 length: 13 residues. The CDR3 DNA follows: TGCGCCAGCGGGCCCACGGGGGGCTACGAGCAGTACTTC. Its protein is CASGPTGGYEQYF.